This T cell receptor (beta chain) was captured by sequencing in a study of CD8 T cells in ankylosing spondylitis. Study-wide results and caveats: Clones linked to disease were reported to show significant enrichment in matched ankylosing spondylitis synovial fluid.

This clonotype showed up many times. Its matching antigen is unknown. The V gene lost 0 bases and the J gene lost 5 bases, with 5 bases spanning the gap. The germline V gene has CDR1 ENHRY and CDR2 SYGVKD. CDR3 size: 13 residues. TCRdb used MiXCR to reprocess the 5' RACE reads, holding one entry per CDR3 protein. Of roughly 250,000 distinct CDR3 sequences listed, 8% to 11% are singletons. The rearrangement joins TRBV10-3 to TRBJ1-5; D is undetermined. Sequencing was carried out using blood, either unsorted or a sorted T cell fraction (not recorded which). The receptor was isolated from a male donor with ankylosing spondylitis or in good health (not recorded which). The DNA of the CDR3 is TGTGCCATCAGTGAGTCCTCCGATCAGCCCCAGCATTTT. This sequence encodes CAISESSDQPQHF.